This entry describes one T cell receptor (beta chain). Its antigen is still unknown. These data come from a study of identical twins. Whole-study results and caveats: Beta clonotypes that were abundant in cord blood contained fewer insertions, a pattern absent from memory repertoires.

Template switching, a step in the protocol, added a universal primer site, and cDNA carried unique molecular identifiers. One entry per CDR3 protein results from TCRdb running MiXCR on the 5' RACE reads. In the table there are about 570,000 distinct CDR3 sequences, 9% to 10% of which are singletons. The CDR3 is 14 amino acids. The junction had 5 bases not matched to a gene; V was cut back by 6 bases and J by 0 bases. Germline CDR1 reads SNHLY; CDR2 reads FYNNEI. Healthy Caucasians alone served as donors. The same sample was also studied in work on yellow fever vaccine responses in identical twins. In that study: The T cell response to vaccination in identical twins was reportedly partly convergent and partly personalized.

This receptor was identified in a woman aged 18-29 years in good health. The chain combines TRBV2 with TRBJ2-7; TRBD1 matches at 7 bases. Material: PBMCs. DNA for the CDR3: TGTGCCAGCAGGGGGACAGACCTCTCCTACGAGCAGTACTTC. Translating it yields CASRGTDLSYEQYF.